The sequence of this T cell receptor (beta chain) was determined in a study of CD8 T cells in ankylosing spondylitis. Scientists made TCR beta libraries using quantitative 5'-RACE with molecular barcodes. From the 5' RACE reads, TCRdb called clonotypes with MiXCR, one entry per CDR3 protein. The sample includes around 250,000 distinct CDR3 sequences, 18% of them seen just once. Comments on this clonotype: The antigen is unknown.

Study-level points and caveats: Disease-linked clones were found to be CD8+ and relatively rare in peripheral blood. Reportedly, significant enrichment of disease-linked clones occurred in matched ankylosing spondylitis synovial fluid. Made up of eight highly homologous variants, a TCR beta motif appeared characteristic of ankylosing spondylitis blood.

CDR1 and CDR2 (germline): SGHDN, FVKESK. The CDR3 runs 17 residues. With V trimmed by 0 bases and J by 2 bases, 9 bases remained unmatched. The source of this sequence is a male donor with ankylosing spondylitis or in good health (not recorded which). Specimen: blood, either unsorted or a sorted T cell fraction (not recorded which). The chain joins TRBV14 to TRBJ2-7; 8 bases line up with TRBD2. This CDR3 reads CASSQDPAGTRPYEQYF. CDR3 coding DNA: TGTGCCAGCAGCCAAGATCCAGCCGGGACTAGACCCTACGAGCAGTACTTC.